What follows describes a single T cell receptor beta chain. The repertoire was sequenced with immunoSEQ multiplex PCR; TCRdb's copy has only in-frame clones and lacks some. The repertoire holds a few million clones, 93% seen once, with 0.35% to 0.45% in the top ten. J gave up 5 bases and V 2 bases, and 9 bases lay outside the gene matches. The CDR3 covers 16 residues. CDR1 is SGHKS, CDR2 YYEKEE, per germline (reference sequence). The sample is drawn from a study of shared clonotypes between healthy human individuals. The V call is TRBV5-5, the J call TRBJ2-1, with TRBD2 matching over 8 bases. Sequenced: naive CD4+ T cells from PBMCs. The subset: CD45RA+ positively selected. This TCR was recovered from a young man in good health. Some clones in this sample may be carry-over from other donors' samples. CDR3 residues: CASSLLRLALNNEQFF. CDR3 coding DNA: TGTGCCAGCAGCTTACTACGACTAGCGCTAAACAATGAGCAGTTCTTC. Combining the CDR3 with reference TRBV5-5 and TRBJ2-1 gives the whole variable domain DAGVTQSPTHLIKTRGQQVTLRCSPISGHKSVSWYQQVLGQGPQFIFQYYEKEERGRGNFPDRFSARQFPNYSSELNVNALLLGDSALYLCASSLLRLALNNEQFFGPGTRLTVL.